A single T cell receptor beta chain is shown here with its context. Its antigen is not known. A junction end diverges from the germline sequence, so it may reflect a read error. The CDR3 consists of 13 residues. Per the germline V gene, CDR1 is SEHNR and CDR2 is FQNEAQ (reference sequence). These data come from a study of shared clonotypes between healthy human individuals. Profiled with immunoSEQ multiplex PCR; TCRdb holds only in-frame clones, not every one. The sample carries roughly 2,000,000 clones, over 85% recorded once. Whole-study findings and limits: In the sorted subsets, rarefaction showed sequencing was incomplete despite large depth. The study found lower generation probabilities in non-shared clonotypes than in those shared by all four donors. Among donors, clonotype sharing was expected to be affected by sequencing depth. The genetic and exposure-history diversity represented was limited by few donors.

Only CD45RO-negative cells positively selected for CCR7 counted as naive CD8 cells, so terminally differentiated effector memory CD45RA+ cells were excluded. The V call is TRBV7-9, the J call TRBJ1-2, with D perhaps matching TRBD1 (5 bases). The sample consisted of naive CD8+ T cells sorted from blood. This receptor was obtained from a man aged 18 to 29 in good health. The CDR3 coding sequence is TGTGCCAGCAGCTTAGGTCAGGGAAAGTCCACACTCTTC. It codes for CASSLGQGKSTLF.